The rows below give T cell receptor beta chains drawn from one sample of a study of T-cell memory formation after mild COVID-19. From the 5' RACE reads, TCRdb called clonotypes with MiXCR, one entry per CDR3 protein. The repertoire has 450,000 or so distinct CDR3 sequences, 20% of them found once; the top ten carry approximately 8.4%. Sequencing was performed on PBMCs or a T cell subset sorted from them (not recorded which). The source of these receptors is an adult woman who had mild COVID-19 (a few samples of this study predate the infection). Cell type and time point are not known. CDR3s include the opening cysteine and the closing phenylalanine or tryptophan. A D gene is named only where the DNA matches it firmly. Clone size is not always given. Where it is, it says once, few, many or a class for expanded clones.

size	length	V	D	J	DNA	CDR3
-	14	TRBV7-2	TRBD1	TRBJ1-1	TGTGCCAGCAGGTTGGGACAGGGGGTCACTGAAGCTTTCTTT	CASRLGQGVTEAFF
few	17	TRBV7-9	-	TRBJ2-3	TGTGCCAGCAGCTTAGAGGTGACTAGGTCGTTGGCAGATACGCAGTATTTT	CASSLEVTRSLADTQYF
few	15	TRBV20-1	-	TRBJ2-3	TGCAGTGCCCCCCGCCCGGGTACTAGCACAGATACGCAGTATTTT	CSAPRPGTSTDTQYF
few	14	TRBV11-2	TRBD1	TRBJ2-3	TGTGCCAGCAGCCGAACAGGGGGCACAGATACGCAGTATTTT	CASSRTGGTDTQYF
few	15	TRBV5-1	TRBD2	TRBJ2-5	TGCGCCAGCAGCTTGGTCCCGGGGGGCCAAGAGACCCAGTACTTC	CASSLVPGGQETQYF
few	14	TRBV29-1	-	TRBJ2-2	TGCAGCGTTGAATCCGGGCTTGGGACCGGGGAGCTGTTTTTT	CSVESGLGTGELFF
-	14	TRBV9	-	TRBJ2-7	TGTGCCAGCAGCGTAGGGGGGTCAGGGAACGAGCAGTACTTC	CASSVGGSGNEQYF
-	14	TRBV15	-	TRBJ2-1	TGTGCCACCAGCAGAGATCAATTGCCCAATGAGCAGTTCTTC	CATSRDQLPNEQFF
-	19	TRBV13	TRBD1	TRBJ1-4	TGTGCCAGCAGCGGACCTTCCCGAGCGTGGGGACAGCCGCTTTTTCAACTGTTTTTT	CASSGPSRAWGQPLFQLFF
few	15	TRBV5-4	TRBD1	TRBJ1-2	TGTGCCAGCAGCTTGGGGGACAGGGAGAAAATCGGCTACACCTTC	CASSLGDREKIGYTF
-	12	TRBV12-3/TRBV12-4	-	TRBJ1-1	TGTGCCAGCAGTTTCCCGGAGACTGAAGCTTTCTTT	CASSFPETEAFF
few	21	TRBV20-1	-	TRBJ2-2	TGCAGTGCTAGAGGGGATCTTTGGTCCCGGGACACCCGGTGGAACACCGGGGAGCTGTTTTTT	CSARGDLWSRDTRWNTGELFF